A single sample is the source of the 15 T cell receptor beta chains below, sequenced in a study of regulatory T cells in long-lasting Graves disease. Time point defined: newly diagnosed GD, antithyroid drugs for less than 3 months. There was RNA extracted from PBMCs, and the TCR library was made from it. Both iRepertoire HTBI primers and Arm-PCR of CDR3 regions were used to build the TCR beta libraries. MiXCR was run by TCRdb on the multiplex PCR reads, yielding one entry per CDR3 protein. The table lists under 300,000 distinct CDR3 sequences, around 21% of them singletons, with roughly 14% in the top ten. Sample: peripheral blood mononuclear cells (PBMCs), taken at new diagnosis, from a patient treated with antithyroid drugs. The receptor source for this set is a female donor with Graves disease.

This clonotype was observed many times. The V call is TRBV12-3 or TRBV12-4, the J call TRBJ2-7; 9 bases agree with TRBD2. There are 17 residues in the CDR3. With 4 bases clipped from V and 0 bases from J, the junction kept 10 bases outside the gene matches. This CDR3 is CASSSHSSGVSSYEQYF. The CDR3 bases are TGTGCCAGCAGTTCCCACTCTAGCGGGGTAAGCTCCTACGAGCAGTACTTC.

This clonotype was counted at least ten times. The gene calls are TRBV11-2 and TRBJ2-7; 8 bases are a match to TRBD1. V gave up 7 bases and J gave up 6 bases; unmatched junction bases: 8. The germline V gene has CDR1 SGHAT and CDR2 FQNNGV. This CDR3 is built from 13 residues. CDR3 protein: CASNQDRVGEQYF. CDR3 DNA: TGTGCCAGCAACCAGGACAGGGTGGGCGAGCAGTACTTC.

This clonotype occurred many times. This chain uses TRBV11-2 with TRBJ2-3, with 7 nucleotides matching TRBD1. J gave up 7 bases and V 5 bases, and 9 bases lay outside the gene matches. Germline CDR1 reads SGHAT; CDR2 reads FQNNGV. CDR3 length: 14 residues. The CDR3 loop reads CASSPRDSSNTQYF. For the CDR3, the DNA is TGTGCCAGCAGCCCCCGGGACAGTTCAAATACGCAGTATTTT.

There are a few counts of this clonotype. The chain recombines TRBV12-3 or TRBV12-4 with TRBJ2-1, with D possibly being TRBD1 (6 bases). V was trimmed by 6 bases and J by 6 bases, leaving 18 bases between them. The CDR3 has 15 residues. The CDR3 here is CASRAGTRGINEQFF. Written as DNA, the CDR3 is TGTGCCAGCAGGGCCGGGACAAGGGGCATCAATGAGCAGTTCTTC.

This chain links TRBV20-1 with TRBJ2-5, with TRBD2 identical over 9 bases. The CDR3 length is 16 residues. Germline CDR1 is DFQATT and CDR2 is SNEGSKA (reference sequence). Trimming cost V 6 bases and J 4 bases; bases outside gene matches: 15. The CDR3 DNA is TGCAGTGCCAGACCACTTGAGCGGGGGGCGGGAGAGACCCAGTACTTC. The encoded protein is CSARPLERGAGETQYF.

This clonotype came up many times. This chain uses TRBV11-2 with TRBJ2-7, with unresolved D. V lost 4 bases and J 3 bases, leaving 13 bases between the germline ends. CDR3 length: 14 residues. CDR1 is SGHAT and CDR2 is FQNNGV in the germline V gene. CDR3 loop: CASSSGPPFYEQYF. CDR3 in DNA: TGTGCCAGCAGCTCGGGTCCGCCATTCTACGAGCAGTACTTC.

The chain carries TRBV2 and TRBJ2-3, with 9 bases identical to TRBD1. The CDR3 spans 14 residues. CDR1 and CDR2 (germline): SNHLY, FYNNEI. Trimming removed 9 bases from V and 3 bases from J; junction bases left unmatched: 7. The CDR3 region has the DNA TGTGCCAGAAGCGGGACAGGGAAGACAGATACGCAGTATTTT. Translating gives CARSGTGKTDTQYF.

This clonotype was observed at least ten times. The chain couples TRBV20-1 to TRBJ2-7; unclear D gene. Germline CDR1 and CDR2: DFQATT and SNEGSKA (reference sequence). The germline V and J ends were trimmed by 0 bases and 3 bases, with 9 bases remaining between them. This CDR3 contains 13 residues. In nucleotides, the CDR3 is TGCAGTGCTAGAGAAAACAGCGTCTACGAGCAGTACTTC. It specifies CSARENSVYEQYF.

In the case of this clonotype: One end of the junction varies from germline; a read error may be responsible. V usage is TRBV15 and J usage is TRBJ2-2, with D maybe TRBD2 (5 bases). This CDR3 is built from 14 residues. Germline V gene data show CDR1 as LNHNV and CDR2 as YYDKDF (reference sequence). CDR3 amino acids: CATSRDVLSGELLF. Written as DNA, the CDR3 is TGTGCCACCAGCAGAGATGTTCTCTCCGGGGAGCTGCTTTTT.

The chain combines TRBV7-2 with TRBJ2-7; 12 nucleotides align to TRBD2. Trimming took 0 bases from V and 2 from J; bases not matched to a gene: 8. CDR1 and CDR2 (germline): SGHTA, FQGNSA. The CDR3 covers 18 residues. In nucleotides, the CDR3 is TGTGCCAGCAGCTTAGCTAGCCCCCTAGCGGGAGGGCCCTACGAGCAGTACTTC. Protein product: CASSLASPLAGGPYEQYF.

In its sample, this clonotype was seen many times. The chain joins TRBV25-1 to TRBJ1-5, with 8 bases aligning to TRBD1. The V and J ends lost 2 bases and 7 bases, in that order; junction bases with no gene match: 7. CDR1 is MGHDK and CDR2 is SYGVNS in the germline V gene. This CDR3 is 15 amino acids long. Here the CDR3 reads CASSELDRVGQPQHF. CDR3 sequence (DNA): TGTGCCAGCAGTGAACTGGACAGGGTGGGGCAGCCCCAGCATTTT. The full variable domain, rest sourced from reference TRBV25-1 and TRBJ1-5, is EADIYQTPRYLVIGTGKKITLECSQTMGHDKMYWYQQDPGMELHLIHYSYGVNSTEKGDLSSESTVSRIRTEHFPLTLESARPSHTSQYLCASSELDRVGQPQHFGDGTRLSIL.

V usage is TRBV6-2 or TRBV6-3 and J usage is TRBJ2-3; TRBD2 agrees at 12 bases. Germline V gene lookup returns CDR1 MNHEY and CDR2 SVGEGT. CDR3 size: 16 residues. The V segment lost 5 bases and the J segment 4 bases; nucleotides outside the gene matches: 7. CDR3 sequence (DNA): TGTGCCAGCAGTCGACCTAGCGGGAGGGCCCCAGATACGCAGTATTTT. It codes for CASSRPSGRAPDTQYF.

The CDR3 nucleotides are TGTGCCACCAGCAGAGGGCCCTTATCGGGACAAGACTATGGCTACACCTTC. It encodes CATSRGPLSGQDYGYTF. The genes are TRBV15 and TRBJ1-2, with D possibly being TRBD1 (6 bases). Trimming pared 1 base from V and 3 bases from J, leaving 18 bases between. The CDR3 spans 17 residues. Looked up from germline, CDR1 is LNHNV and CDR2 is YYDKDF (reference sequence).

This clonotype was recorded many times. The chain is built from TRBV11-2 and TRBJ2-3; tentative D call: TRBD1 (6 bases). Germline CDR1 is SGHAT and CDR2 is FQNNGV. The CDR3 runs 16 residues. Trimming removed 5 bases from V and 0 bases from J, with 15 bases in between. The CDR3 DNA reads TGTGCCAGCAGCACCGAGGGACAAATTAGCACAGATACGCAGTATTTT. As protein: CASSTEGQISTDTQYF. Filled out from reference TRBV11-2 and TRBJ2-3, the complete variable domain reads EAGVAQSPRYKIIEKRQSVAFWCNPISGHATLYWYQQILGQGPKLLIQFQNNGVVDDSQLPKDRFSAERLKGVDSTLKIQPAKLEDSAVYLCASSTEGQISTDTQYFGPGTRLTVL.

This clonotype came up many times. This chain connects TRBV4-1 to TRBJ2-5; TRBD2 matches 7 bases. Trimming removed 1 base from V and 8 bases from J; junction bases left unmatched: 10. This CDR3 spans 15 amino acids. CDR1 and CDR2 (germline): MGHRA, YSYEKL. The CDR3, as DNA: TGCGCCAGCAGCCAAGGATCCCAGCGGGAAAGCACCCAGTACTTC. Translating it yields CASSQGSQRESTQYF.